This TCR beta chain was sequenced for a study of regulatory T cells in long-lasting Graves disease. The time point is: newly diagnosed GD, antithyroid drugs for less than 3 months. From PBMCs, RNA was extracted and then used to make the TCR library. The length of the CDR3 is 13 residues. The germline V gene has CDR1 SGHTA and CDR2 FQGNSA. Trimming removed 1 base at V and 5 bases at J, with 8 bases between. According to the study, TCR beta libraries were built with iRepertoire HTBI primers and CDR3-region Arm-PCR. Each CDR3 protein gets one entry after TCRdb re-called the multiplex PCR reads with MiXCR. The repertoire holds about 440,000 distinct CDR3 sequences, with about a sixth as singletons. This clonotype occurred many times. This same sample was also taken into another study, of T cells in Graves' hyperthyroidism and ophthalmopathy.

The clonotype comes from a woman in her twenties or thirties with Graves disease. The rearrangement joins TRBV7-2 to TRBJ1-1, with D unclear. The specimen was peripheral blood mononuclear cells (PBMCs), collected at new diagnosis, from a patient treated with antithyroid drugs. The CDR3: CASSLVQLTEAFF. The CDR3 DNA reads as TGTGCCAGCAGCTTAGTACAGTTAACTGAAGCTTTCTTT.